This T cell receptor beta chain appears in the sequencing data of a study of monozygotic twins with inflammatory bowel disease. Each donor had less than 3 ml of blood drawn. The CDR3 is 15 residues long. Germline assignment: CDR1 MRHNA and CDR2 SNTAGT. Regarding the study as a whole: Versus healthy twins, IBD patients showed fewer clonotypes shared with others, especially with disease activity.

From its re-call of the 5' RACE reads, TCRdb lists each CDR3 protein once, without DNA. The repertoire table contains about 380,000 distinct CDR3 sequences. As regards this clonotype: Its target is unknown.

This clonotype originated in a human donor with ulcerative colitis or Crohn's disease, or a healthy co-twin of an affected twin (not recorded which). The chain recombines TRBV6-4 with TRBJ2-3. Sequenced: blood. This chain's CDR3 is CASSDAGEPTDTQYF.